Below, 32 T cell receptor beta chains from the same sample are listed, as sequenced in a study of CD8 T cells in ankylosing spondylitis. TCRdb analysed the 5' RACE reads with MiXCR anew, one entry per CDR3 protein. Here the sample spans 150,000 to 200,000 distinct CDR3 sequences, more than 9% being singletons. Sequences were obtained from blood, either unsorted or a sorted T cell fraction (not recorded which). The receptors shown here come from a male donor with ankylosing spondylitis or in good health (not recorded which).

The sample holds a few counts of this clonotype. The V call is TRBV20-1, the J call TRBJ2-3, with D possibly being TRBD1 or TRBD2 (5 bases each). Germline V lookup: CDR1 DFQATT, CDR2 SNEGSKA (reference sequence). CDR3 length: 17 amino acids. The V gene lost 6 bases and the J gene lost 2 bases, with 24 bases spanning the gap. The CDR3 is CSASRDPAVVNTDTQYF. CDR3 nucleotides: TGCAGTGCGTCGAGGGACCCGGCTGTAGTTAACACAGATACGCAGTATTTT.

V gene TRBV14 combines with J gene TRBJ1-1, with D possibly being TRBD1 (6 bases). Trimming stripped 4 bases from V and 0 bases from J, with 12 bases between. The length of the CDR3 is 15 residues. Germline loops: CDR1 SGHDN, CDR2 FVKESK. The CDR3 coding sequence is TGTGCCAGCAGCCCTGGGGGCGGGTTGAACACTGAAGCTTTCTTT. This codes for CASSPGGGLNTEAFF.

A few counts support this clonotype. The V call is TRBV15, the J call TRBJ2-7; 11 bases are a match to TRBD2. Per germline, CDR1 LNHNV and CDR2 YYDKDF (reference sequence). CDR3 length equals 16 residues. J lost 3 bases, V lost 3 bases, and 7 bases had no gene match. In nucleotides, the CDR3 is TGTGCCACCAGCAGGCCCGGGACTAGCGGACACTACGAGCAGTACTTC. Its protein product is CATSRPGTSGHYEQYF. The whole variable domain, filled in from reference TRBV15 and TRBJ2-7, reads DAMVIQNPRYQVTQFGKPVTLSCSQTLNHNVMYWYQQKSSQAPKLLFHYYDKDFNNEADTPDNFQSRRPNTSFCFLDIRSPGLGDTAMYLCATSRPGTSGHYEQYFGPGTRLTVT.

The sample holds many counts of this clonotype. The junction does not match germline at one end; this may be a read error. The chain couples TRBV3-1 to TRBJ2-2, with D possibly called TRBD1 or TRBD2 (5 bases each). Germline assignment: CDR1 LGHDT and CDR2 YNNKEL (reference sequence). This CDR3 has 13 amino acids. In nucleotides, the CDR3 is TGCGCCAGCAGCTTGGGGGACACCGGGGAGCTGTTTTTT. Translated, it gives CASSLGDTGELFF.

The rearrangement uses TRBV5-1 and TRBJ2-1; perhaps TRBD2 as D (7 bases). Trimming took off 4 bases at V and 8 bases at J, with 19 bases between the two ends. In germline, CDR1 is SGHRS, CDR2 YFSETQ. The CDR3 covers 15 residues. The CDR3 nucleotides are TGCGCCAGCAGCCGGGGGCGAGCGGGGTCCGATGAGCAGTTCTTC. Amino acid sequence: CASSRGRAGSDEQFF.

The CDR3 protein is CASSLGTAANNSPLHF. The DNA for the CDR3 is TGCGCCAGCAGCTTGGGGACAGCCGCTAATAATTCACCCCTCCACTTT. The J gene is TRBJ1-6, the V gene TRBV5-1; TRBD1 is a possible D gene (6 bases). Between the trimmed V and J ends, which lost 0 bases and 5 bases, there was a span of 12 bases. Germline lookup yields CDR1 SGHRS and CDR2 YFSETQ. The CDR3 has 16 amino acids.

Only a few counts were recorded for this clonotype. V and J are TRBV21-1 and TRBJ2-1. TRBV21-1 is given as a pseudogene. The CDR3 sequence is 12 residues long. This CDR3 is CASSKEVREQFF. The CDR3 nucleotides are TGTGCCAGCAGCAAAGAAGTGAGGGAGCAGTTCTTC.

This clonotype was detected ten times or more. This rearrangement joins TRBV20-1 to TRBJ1-1, with D maybe TRBD1 (6 bases). The CDR3 runs to 13 residues. V lost 3 bases and J lost 10, with 18 bases in between. Germline V gives CDR1 DFQATT, CDR2 SNEGSKA (reference sequence). The chain's CDR3 is CSASRGRGLPAFF. The CDR3 nucleotides are TGCAGTGCTAGTCGGGGGAGGGGGTTGCCAGCTTTCTTT.

This chain joins TRBV15 and TRBJ1-2, with 11 bases identical to TRBD1. After removal of 3 bases from V and 8 bases from J, the junction contained 8 bases not matched to a gene. Per the germline V gene, CDR1 is LNHNV and CDR2 is YYDKDF (reference sequence). The CDR3 loop spans 15 amino acids. DNA of the CDR3: TGTGCCACCAGCAGGGACAGGGGGCGAGGTCAGGGCTACACCTTC. Translation: CATSRDRGRGQGYTF.

The chain uses TRBV10-3 and TRBJ1-1; a possible D gene is TRBD1 (6 bases). CDR1 is ENHRY, CDR2 SYGVKD, per germline. The ends were cut back, 2 bases at V and 1 base at J, with 8 bases in the middle. The CDR3 sequence is 14 residues long. CDR3 nucleotide sequence: TGTGCCATCAGTGAGGGACAGTCGAACACTGAAGCTTTCTTT. Its protein is CAISEGQSNTEAFF.

V is TRBV29-1 and J is TRBJ2-3; D unclear. The germline CDR1 and CDR2 sequences are SQVTM and ANQGSEA. V lost 6 bases and J lost 1, with 14 bases in between. This CDR3 has 14 amino acids. The CDR3 region has the DNA TGCAGCGTCGTGAAGGGCCGTCGCACAGATACGCAGTATTTT. Translated, it gives CSVVKGRRTDTQYF.

The chain recombines TRBV5-1 with TRBJ2-1; 7 bases agree with TRBD2. The CDR3 spans 17 residues. The germline V gene encodes CDR1 SGHRS and CDR2 YFSETQ. V lost 0 bases and J lost 5; bases outside the gene matches: 11. The CDR3 coding sequence is TGCGCCAGCAGCTTGGGAACCCGCGCGGGAGATGACAATGAGCAGTTCTTC. It yields the protein CASSLGTRAGDDNEQFF. The full variable domain, its missing parts supplied by reference TRBV5-1 and TRBJ2-1, is KAGVTQTPRYLIKTRGQQVTLSCSPISGHRSVSWYQQTPGQGLQFLFEYFSETQRNKGNFPGRFSGRQFSNSRSEMNVSTLELGDSALYLCASSLGTRAGDDNEQFFGPGTRLTVL.

This clonotype showed up many times. The rearrangement links TRBV5-6 to TRBJ2-1; D gene uncertain. CDR1 and CDR2 (germline): SGHDT, YYEEEE. The length of the CDR3 is 12 residues. Trimming pared 3 bases from V and 6 bases from J, leaving 7 bases between. Here the CDR3 DNA reads TGTGCCAGCAGCTGGTATACCAATGAGCAGTTCTTC. Residues: CASSWYTNEQFF.

This clonotype came up a few times. The chain combines TRBV29-1 with TRBJ2-7; TRBD2 might be the D (5 bases). Trimming left V 3 bases short and J 2 bases short, with 11 bases between. This CDR3 has 13 amino acids. Germline V gives CDR1 SQVTM, CDR2 ANQGSEA. As DNA, the CDR3 is TGCAGCGTTGAGGAGGTAGGGACCTACGAGCAGTACTTC. Translating it yields CSVEEVGTYEQYF.

This clonotype was seen repeatedly, ten times or more. V gene TRBV4-1 combines with J gene TRBJ2-2, with D unresolved. This CDR3 contains 14 residues. Trimming removed 0 bases from V and 7 bases from J, with 9 bases in between. CDR1 is MGHRA, CDR2 YSYEKL, per germline. CDR3 nucleotide sequence: TGCGCCAGCAGCCAAGATCGGGTGGTCGGGGAGCTGTTTTTT. Its translation is CASSQDRVVGELFF.

This clonotype was observed a few times. CDR3: CASSLEQGVSPLHF. CDR3 bases: TGCGCCAGCAGCTTGGAACAGGGGGTTTCACCCCTCCACTTT. V usage is TRBV5-1 and J usage is TRBJ1-6; 8 bases align to TRBD1. Germline CDR1 is SGHRS and CDR2 is YFSETQ. The CDR3 totals 14 residues. After removal of 0 bases from V and 9 bases from J, the junction contained 2 bases not matched to a gene.

In its sample, this clonotype was seen a few times. The chain uses TRBV10-3 and TRBJ2-1, with 11 bases lining up with TRBD2. The CDR3 totals 14 residues. V shed 6 bases and J 12 bases; nucleotides not matched to a gene: 10. Per germline, CDR1 ENHRY and CDR2 SYGVKD. The CDR3 here is CAIRDSGRADRQFF. For the CDR3, the DNA is TGTGCCATCAGGGATAGCGGGAGGGCCGATAGGCAGTTCTTC.

V is TRBV5-1 and J is TRBJ2-5, with D possibly TRBD2 on 6 matching bases. The germline V and J ends were trimmed by 0 bases and 4 bases, with 10 bases remaining between them. Looked up from germline, CDR1 is SGHRS and CDR2 is YFSETQ. The CDR3 runs 14 residues. CDR3 nucleotides: TGCGCCAGCAGCTTGGAGGGAGGCTCAGAGACCCAGTACTTC. Encoded protein: CASSLEGGSETQYF.

This clonotype appeared a few times. The V call is TRBV3-1, the J call TRBJ2-1; 15 bases map to TRBD2. CDR1 LGHDT and CDR2 YNNKEL come from the germline V gene (reference sequence). The CDR3 spans 14 residues. V was pared by 6 bases and J by 9 bases, with 3 bases of the junction left unmatched. CDR3 DNA sequence: TGTGCCAGCAGTCGGACTAGCGGGGGGGGTGAGCAGTTCTTC. It codes for CASSRTSGGGEQFF.

This clonotype has at least ten counts. The rearrangement uses TRBV6-1 and TRBJ2-7; TRBD1 aligns across 9 bases. The V segment lost 10 bases and the J segment 2 bases; nucleotides outside the gene matches: 9. CDR1 and CDR2 (germline): MNHNS, SASEGT. The CDR3 runs to 14 residues. CDR3 loop: CATETGGIPYEQYF. Here the CDR3 DNA reads TGTGCCACCGAGACAGGGGGGATCCCCTACGAGCAGTACTTC.

In this sample, this clonotype turned up many times. The gene calls are TRBV2 and TRBJ2-7, with 11 bases matching TRBD2. V shed 7 bases and J 0 bases; nucleotides not matched to a gene: 5. The CDR3 consists of 15 residues. From germline, CDR1 is SNHLY and CDR2 FYNNEI. The CDR3 DNA follows: TGTGCCAGCACTCGACTAGCGGGACTCTCCTACGAGCAGTACTTC. Translating it yields CASTRLAGLSYEQYF.

The chain links TRBV6-4 to TRBJ2-6; D gene ambiguous. Trimming stripped 0 bases from V and 3 bases from J, with 6 bases between. The CDR3 extends over 15 amino acids. Germline V gives CDR1 MRHNA, CDR2 SNTAGT. CDR3 residues: CASSDSGGGANVLTF. The CDR3 DNA reads as TGTGCCAGCAGTGACTCGGGTGGTGGGGCCAACGTCCTGACTTTC.

This clonotype was observed a handful of times. The rearrangement joins TRBV3-1 to TRBJ2-1; 8 bases are a match to TRBD2. With 0 bases clipped from V and 4 bases from J, the junction kept 8 bases outside the gene matches. CDR3 size: 17 residues. The germline gives CDR1 LGHDT, CDR2 YNNKEL (reference sequence). CDR3: CASSQDPPSGGYNEQFF. The CDR3 DNA follows: TGTGCCAGCAGCCAAGATCCCCCCAGCGGGGGTTACAATGAGCAGTTCTTC.

This clonotype was counted many times. The chain joins TRBV10-3 to TRBJ1-1, with unresolved D. Trimming pared 8 bases from V and 5 bases from J, leaving 9 bases between. Germline CDR1 is ENHRY and CDR2 is SYGVKD. This CDR3 region has 11 residues. In DNA form, the CDR3 reads TGTGCCATCTTACGAGGGACTGAAGCTTTCTTT. It translates to CAILRGTEAFF.

V usage is TRBV7-2 and J usage is TRBJ2-5, with D perhaps being TRBD1 or TRBD2 (5 bases each). Germline V gives CDR1 SGHTA, CDR2 FQGNSA. This CDR3 region has 15 residues. Trimming pared 1 base from V and 5 bases from J, leaving 14 bases between. This CDR3 is CASSLGSRGKETQYF. CDR3 nucleotide sequence: TGTGCCAGCAGCTTAGGTTCGAGGGGTAAGGAGACCCAGTACTTC.

The table lists this clonotype with a few counts. In DNA form, the CDR3 reads TGTGCCAGCAGTTCTCACCCGACAGCCTACGAGCAGTACTTC. This sequence encodes CASSSHPTAYEQYF. The chain is built from TRBV27 and TRBJ2-7; D might be TRBD1 (5 bases). Germline V gene data show CDR1 as MNHEY and CDR2 as SMNVEV (reference sequence). CDR3 size: 14 residues. V shed 4 bases and J shed 2 bases, with 12 bases lying between them.

This clonotype was counted ten times or more. V gene TRBV20-1 combines with J gene TRBJ2-1; D gene uncertain. The CDR3 extends over 15 amino acids. V was pared by 1 base and J by 0 bases, with 10 bases between. Germline V lookup: CDR1 DFQATT, CDR2 SNEGSKA (reference sequence). DNA for the CDR3: TGCAGTGCTAGAGTTCTTTCATACTCCTACAATGAGCAGTTCTTC. This encodes CSARVLSYSYNEQFF.

This clonotype was counted at least ten times. J is TRBJ2-1 and V is TRBV4-3; perhaps TRBD1 as D (5 bases). CDR1 and CDR2 from the germline V gene are LGHNA and YSLEER. CDR3 size: 15 residues. V lost 0 bases and J 7 bases, leaving 13 bases between the germline ends. Here the CDR3 DNA reads TGCGCCAGCAGCCAAGATGCAGGGTTTAATAATGAGCAGTTCTTC. This codes for CASSQDAGFNNEQFF.

This clonotype was detected ten times or more. This CDR3 reads CAISDKRGRYEQYF. The CDR3 nucleotides are TGTGCCATCAGTGATAAAAGGGGGCGCTACGAGCAGTACTTC. The V and J genes are TRBV10-3 and TRBJ2-7, with 7 nucleotides matching TRBD1. Per the germline V gene, CDR1 is ENHRY and CDR2 is SYGVKD. The ends lost 3 bases at V and 3 bases at J; junction bases unmatched: 5. The CDR3 extends over 14 amino acids.

This clonotype was detected ten times or more. The CDR3 sequence is CASSYPDRGRETQYF. CDR3 sequence (DNA): TGTGCCAGCAGTTACCCCGACAGGGGGCGAGAGACCCAGTACTTC. V usage is TRBV6-2 or TRBV6-3 and J usage is TRBJ2-5; 10 bases agree with TRBD1. Losses at the gene ends were 2 bases for V and 4 bases for J; bases not matched to a gene: 4. Germline lookup yields CDR1 MNHEY and CDR2 SVGEGT. The CDR3 has 15 amino acids.

This clonotype occurred many times. The genes are TRBV3-1 and TRBJ2-5; TRBD1 is a possible D gene (6 bases). Trimming removed 4 bases from V and 1 base from J, with 10 bases in between. This CDR3 has 14 residues. Germline V lookup: CDR1 LGHDT, CDR2 YNNKEL (reference sequence). CDR3 nucleotide sequence: TGTGCCAGCAGCCTAATGACAGGCCAAGAGACCCAGTACTTC. It is translated as CASSLMTGQETQYF.

The chain links TRBV7-8 to TRBJ2-7; 8 bases map to TRBD1. V gave up 1 base and J gave up 4 bases; unmatched junction bases: 12. Per the germline V gene, CDR1 is SGHVS and CDR2 is FQNEAQ. The CDR3 is made up of 17 amino acids. The CDR3 coding sequence is TGTGCCAGCAGCTTAGGGGCAGGGGGCGAACTAGCATACGAGCAGTACTTC. This translates into CASSLGAGGELAYEQYF.